These 30 T cell receptor beta chains were all obtained from the same sample, sequenced in a study of vaccination and CD4 T cells after COVID-19. At the Johns Hopkins FTIC core, DNA taken from cultured CD4+ T cells was sequenced by way of the Oncomine TCR Beta short-read assay. TCRdb processed the PCR reads anew with MiXCR; each CDR3 protein has one entry. There are 16,000 or so distinct CDR3 sequences in the sample; about 46% occur only once, and over 6% lies in the top ten. No antigens are known for them. Treatment indicated: approximately nine-day PBMC culture with coronavirus spike peptide pools or control peptides (ViraFEST assay). The sample in question was CD4+ T cells from blood, cultured in vitro, obtained after SARS-CoV-2 vaccination. These receptors all stem from a human donor who had recovered from COVID-19.

This clonotype was observed a handful of times. This chain uses TRBV27 with TRBJ1-4; D remains ambiguous. Germline assignment: CDR1 MNHEY and CDR2 SMNVEV (reference sequence). The CDR3 sequence is 13 residues long. V lost 5 bases to trimming and J lost 5 bases, with 9 bases between them. DNA of the CDR3: TGTGCCAGCAGTCGGCGAAGGAATGAAAAACTGTTTTTT. Translation gives CASSRRRNEKLFF.

The chain combines TRBV19 with TRBJ2-5; D is uncertain. Trimming removed 3 bases at V and 3 bases at J, with 8 bases between. CDR1 and CDR2 from the germline V gene are LNHDA and SQIVND (reference sequence). This CDR3 has 13 residues. The CDR3 DNA follows: TGTGCCAGTAGTATGCCAGAAGAAGAGACCCAGTACTTC. Translating gives CASSMPEEETQYF.

By sample fraction, this clonotype is medium-sized. The DNA of the CDR3 is TGTGCCAGCACCCTCAGGGAAAACACCATATATTTT. Translated, it gives CASTLRENTIYF. This chain joins TRBV7-9 and TRBJ1-3, with D maybe TRBD1 (5 bases). The germline CDR1 and CDR2 sequences are SEHNR and FQNEAQ (reference sequence). V dropped 7 bases and J dropped 6 bases, with 10 bases sitting between them. This CDR3 is 12 amino acids long.

This clonotype was seen a handful of times. CDR3 protein: CASSLSLAGQPQHF. Here the CDR3 DNA reads TGTGCCAGCAGCCTATCTTTGGCCGGGCAGCCCCAGCATTTT. The V call is TRBV7-6, the J call TRBJ1-5; no clear D. Between the trimmed V and J ends, which lost 5 bases and 7 bases, there was a span of 15 bases. The CDR3 extends over 14 amino acids. CDR1 and CDR2 (germline): SGHVS, FNYEAQ.

V gene TRBV4-1 combines with J gene TRBJ1-1, with a tentative D call TRBD1 (5 bases). Per germline, CDR1 MGHRA and CDR2 YSYEKL. Trimming stripped 3 bases from V and 6 bases from J, with 17 bases between. This CDR3 comprises 15 residues. CDR3 nucleotides: TGCGCCAGCAGCCAGAATCCAGGGTCGAGGGCTGAAGCTTTCTTT. Encoded protein: CASSQNPGSRAEAFF.

V and J are TRBV12-3 or TRBV12-4 and TRBJ2-4; 10 bases align to TRBD2. The CDR3 sequence is 19 residues long. V lost 0 bases and J lost 1; bases outside the gene matches: 9. CDR3 in amino acids: CASSLAVGLAGVAKNIQYF. The DNA of the CDR3 is TGTGCCAGCAGTTTAGCGGTGGGTCTAGCGGGAGTGGCCAAAAACATTCAGTACTTC.

By frequency in the sample, this clonotype is large. The rearrangement links TRBV7-3 to TRBJ2-5; no reliable D call. Trimming shortened V by 1 base and J by 4 bases, and 7 bases separated the two germline ends. The CDR3 is 13 residues long. Per germline, CDR1 SGHTA and CDR2 FQGTGA. The CDR3 DNA reads TGTGCCAGCAGCTTAAATTCGGGAGAGACCCAGTACTTC. This translates into CASSLNSGETQYF. Combining the CDR3 with reference TRBV7-3 and TRBJ2-5 gives the whole variable domain GAGVSQTPSNKVTEKGKYVELRCDPISGHTALYWYRQSLGQGPEFLIYFQGTGAADDSGLPNDRFFAVRPEGSVSTLKIQRTERGDSAVYLCASSLNSGETQYFGPGTRLLVL.

The chain is built from TRBV20-1 and TRBJ2-7; D is possibly TRBD1 or TRBD2 (5 bases each). V was shortened by 3 bases and J by 4 bases, with 10 bases between the two germline ends. The CDR3 runs to 12 residues. The germline CDR1 and CDR2 sequences are DFQATT and SNEGSKA (reference sequence). The CDR3 is CSASWGSYEQYF. CDR3 sequence (DNA): TGCAGTGCTAGTTGGGGGTCATACGAGCAGTACTTC.

This clonotype has just a few counts. The chain uses TRBV7-6 and TRBJ2-4; D gene ambiguous. The CDR3 has 16 amino acids. V shed 5 bases and J shed 0 bases, with 14 bases lying between them. The germline V gene has CDR1 SGHVS and CDR2 FNYEAQ. CDR3 sequence reads: CASSPLTRLAKNIQYF. The CDR3 DNA follows: TGTGCCAGCAGCCCCCTGACCCGACTAGCCAAAAACATTCAGTACTTC.

The chain recombines TRBV6-1 with TRBJ2-1, with D perhaps TRBD1 or TRBD2 (5 bases each). The V end was cut by 6 bases, the J end by 3 bases, with 15 bases between. Germline loops: CDR1 MNHNS, CDR2 SASEGT. The CDR3 is 15 residues long. CDR3: CASRGRGRLYNEQFF. The DNA of the CDR3 is TGTGCCAGCAGAGGCCGGGGCAGACTCTACAATGAGCAGTTCTTC.

The gene calls are TRBV5-1 and TRBJ2-7, with TRBD2 matching 7 bases. V lost 3 bases to trimming and J lost 6 bases; unmatched junction nucleotides: 15. The CDR3 is 16 amino acids. Germline V CDR1 and CDR2: SGHRS, YFSETQ. CDR3 sequence: CASSSKRGGVGREQYF. For the CDR3, the DNA is TGCGCCAGCAGCTCTAAGCGGGGTGGAGTCGGGCGCGAGCAGTACTTC.

This clonotype appeared once. The conserved phenylalanine or tryptophan normally closing the CDR3 is absent here, so this likely arose from a read error. V usage is TRBV20-1 and J usage is TRBJ1-1; D may be TRBD1 (5 bases). Germline loops: CDR1 DFQATT, CDR2 SNEGSKA (reference sequence). The length of the CDR3 is 15 residues. V shed 5 bases and J shed 4 bases, with 20 bases lying between them. The CDR3 spells CSAGAAGVGRTEAFL. The CDR3 bases are TGCAGTGCTGGAGCGGCGGGGGTCGGGCGCACTGAAGCTTTCCTT.

This chain uses TRBV20-1 with TRBJ1-2; a possible D gene is TRBD1 (5 bases). This CDR3 spans 12 amino acids. Trimming cost V 7 bases and J 5 bases, with 14 bases left between them. Germline V CDR1 and CDR2: DFQATT, SNEGSKA (reference sequence). The CDR3 DNA reads as TGCAGTGTCGGGACTGAGGTGTATGGCTACACCTTC. Translating gives CSVGTEVYGYTF.

This clonotype came up a few times. The rearrangement joins TRBV27 to TRBJ2-7; D perhaps matches TRBD2 (6 bases). V was cut by 6 bases and J by 0 bases, with 15 bases left in between. CDR3 length equals 15 residues. CDR1 is MNHEY, CDR2 SMNVEV, per germline (reference sequence). CDR3 region: CASSPGGTFSYEQYF. CDR3 DNA: TGTGCCAGCAGCCCTGGGGGGACGTTCTCCTACGAGCAGTACTTC.

The rearrangement links TRBV20-1 to TRBJ2-1; 11 bases line up with TRBD2. The CDR3 is made up of 15 amino acids. Germline V lookup: CDR1 DFQATT, CDR2 SNEGSKA (reference sequence). V trimming: 4 bases; J trimming: 6 bases; junction bases outside the gene matches: 8. The chain's CDR3 is CSAILTSGASNEQFF. CDR3 bases: TGCAGTGCTATTCTGACTAGCGGGGCAAGCAATGAGCAGTTCTTC.

The chain joins TRBV14 to TRBJ2-7; D call uncertain. The CDR3 is 11 residues long. Trimming cost V 3 bases and J 3 bases, with 3 bases left between them. CDR1 is SGHDN and CDR2 is FVKESK in the germline V gene. In DNA, the CDR3 is TGTGCCAGCAGCCAGTACTACGAGCAGTACTTC. This gives the protein CASSQYYEQYF.

In this sample, this clonotype turned up a few times. The chain carries TRBV28 and TRBJ1-5, with D possibly matching TRBD1 (5 bases). CDR1 and CDR2 (germline): MDHEN, SYDVKM. The CDR3 has 14 residues. The germline V and J ends were trimmed by 6 bases and 0 bases, with 9 bases remaining between them. The chain's CDR3 is CASRGAYSNQPQHF. CDR3 nucleotides: TGTGCCAGCAGAGGGGCATATAGCAATCAGCCCCAGCATTTT.

The rearrangement uses TRBV4-3 and TRBJ1-5, with D unclear. The CDR3 length is 13 residues. CDR1 LGHNA and CDR2 YSLEER come from the germline V gene. Trimming stripped 2 bases from V and 6 bases from J, with 8 bases between. This CDR3 reads CASSQSTVQPQHF. As DNA, the CDR3 is TGCGCCAGCAGCCAATCTACAGTTCAGCCCCAGCATTTT.

The rearrangement links TRBV6-1 to TRBJ2-1, with TRBD2 identical over 11 bases. With 4 bases clipped from V and 7 bases from J, the junction kept 9 bases outside the gene matches. The CDR3 runs 16 residues. Germline lookup yields CDR1 MNHNS and CDR2 SASEGT. DNA of the CDR3: TGTGCCAGCAGTGCGCGACGGGGGACTAGCGGAAATGAGCAGTTCTTC. Protein: CASSARRGTSGNEQFF.

In this sample, this clonotype is medium-sized (0.01 to 0.1%). The rearrangement links TRBV20-1 to TRBJ2-5; the match to TRBD2 covers 14 bases. Germline CDR1 and CDR2: DFQATT and SNEGSKA (reference sequence). V shed 1 base and J 1 base; nucleotides not matched to a gene: 26. This CDR3 comprises 24 residues. The CDR3 DNA reads TGCAGTGCTAGAGCCCCCCGTTTTTGGGTCGAAGGGACTAGCGGGAGTTTTTTCCAAGAGACCCAGTACTTC. As protein: CSARAPRFWVEGTSGSFFQETQYF.

This clonotype showed up just a few times. The CDR3 is CASSYSNRGHEQYF. As DNA, the CDR3 is TGTGCCAGCAGTTACTCGAATCGGGGACACGAGCAGTACTTC. V is TRBV6-5 and J is TRBJ2-7; either TRBD1 or TRBD2 may supply D (5 bases each). Germline V gene lookup returns CDR1 MNHEY and CDR2 SVGAGI. This CDR3 has 14 residues. V lost 0 bases and J lost 5, with 11 bases in between.

The V call is TRBV4-1, the J call TRBJ2-4; 14 bases are a match to TRBD2. Germline V gene data show CDR1 as MGHRA and CDR2 as YSYEKL. The CDR3 is made up of 17 amino acids. V lost 1 base, J lost 7 bases, and 6 bases stayed unmatched. In DNA, the CDR3 is TGCGCCAGCAGCCAAGTGGGACTAGCGGGAGTTTTGAACATTCAGTACTTC. It encodes CASSQVGLAGVLNIQYF.

This clonotype was found a few times. V usage is TRBV11-2 and J usage is TRBJ2-7, with 7 bases aligning to TRBD2. The CDR3 consists of 13 residues. J lost 6 bases, V lost 5 bases, and 7 bases had no gene match. Per the germline V gene, CDR1 is SGHAT and CDR2 is FQNNGV. CDR3 sequence: CASSQQAGVEQYF. The DNA of the CDR3 is TGTGCCAGCAGCCAACAGGCGGGGGTCGAGCAGTACTTC.

The gene calls are TRBV4-2 and TRBJ2-1, with 8 bases fitting TRBD2. The DNA end is more similar to TRBJ2-7, so the J call may be wrong. Germline V gene lookup returns CDR1 LGHNA and CDR2 YNFKEQ. The CDR3 has 14 amino acids. CDR3 in amino acids: CASSPGTSRNEQYF. The CDR3 DNA reads TGTGCCAGCAGCCCGGGGACTAGTCGGAACGAGCAGTACTTC.

This chain joins TRBV10-2 and TRBJ2-2; maybe TRBD1 (5 bases). The germline CDR1 and CDR2 sequences are WSHSY and SAAADI. The CDR3 sequence is 15 residues long. V lost 2 bases to trimming and J lost 9 bases, with 16 bases between them. The CDR3 spells CASSEMGRPARELFF. The CDR3 DNA is TGCGCCAGCAGTGAGATGGGGCGGCCGGCCAGGGAGCTGTTTTTT.

The chain uses TRBV5-1 and TRBJ1-1; D gene ambiguous. This CDR3 has 13 amino acids. Germline V gene lookup returns CDR1 SGHRS and CDR2 YFSETQ. V was trimmed by 0 bases and J by 1 base, leaving 4 bases between them. Here the CDR3 DNA reads TGCGCCAGCAGCTTGGGAACGAACACTGAAGCTTTCTTT. Translating it yields CASSLGTNTEAFF.

The chain recombines TRBV7-2 with TRBJ2-1; D uncertain. V lost 2 bases, J lost 9 bases, and 11 bases lay in between. CDR1 is SGHTA, CDR2 FQGNSA, per germline. The CDR3 is made up of 13 amino acids. In DNA form, the CDR3 reads TGTGCCAGCAGCTTAATTCTGTTAGCTGAGCAGTTCTTC. It codes for CASSLILLAEQFF.

This clonotype has more than one count but fewer than ten. V usage is TRBV7-9 and J usage is TRBJ2-3; TRBD2 is a possible D gene (6 bases). V lost 3 bases, J lost 9 bases, and 10 bases lay in between. CDR3 length equals 12 residues. The germline V gene has CDR1 SEHNR and CDR2 FQNEAQ (reference sequence). CDR3: CASSLDYQTQYF. For the CDR3, the DNA is TGTGCCAGCAGCTTGGACTATCAAACGCAGTATTTT.

This clonotype was counted only a few times. The chain joins TRBV11-2 to TRBJ1-1; D gene unclear. The CDR3 is made up of 13 amino acids. V was shortened by 8 bases and J by 5 bases, with 15 bases between the two germline ends. Looked up from germline, CDR1 is SGHAT and CDR2 is FQNNGV. The CDR3 loop is CASGRDQGTEAFF. The CDR3, as DNA: TGTGCCAGCGGGCGAGATCAAGGGACTGAAGCTTTCTTT.

The J gene is TRBJ2-7, the V gene TRBV6-1; D might be TRBD2 (5 bases). V was pared by 6 bases and J by 5 bases, with 11 bases between. Germline lookup yields CDR1 MNHNS and CDR2 SASEGT. The CDR3 loop spans 12 amino acids. The DNA of the CDR3 is TGTGCCAGCAGACGGGGAGTCGACGAGCAGTACTTC. Protein product: CASRRGVDEQYF.